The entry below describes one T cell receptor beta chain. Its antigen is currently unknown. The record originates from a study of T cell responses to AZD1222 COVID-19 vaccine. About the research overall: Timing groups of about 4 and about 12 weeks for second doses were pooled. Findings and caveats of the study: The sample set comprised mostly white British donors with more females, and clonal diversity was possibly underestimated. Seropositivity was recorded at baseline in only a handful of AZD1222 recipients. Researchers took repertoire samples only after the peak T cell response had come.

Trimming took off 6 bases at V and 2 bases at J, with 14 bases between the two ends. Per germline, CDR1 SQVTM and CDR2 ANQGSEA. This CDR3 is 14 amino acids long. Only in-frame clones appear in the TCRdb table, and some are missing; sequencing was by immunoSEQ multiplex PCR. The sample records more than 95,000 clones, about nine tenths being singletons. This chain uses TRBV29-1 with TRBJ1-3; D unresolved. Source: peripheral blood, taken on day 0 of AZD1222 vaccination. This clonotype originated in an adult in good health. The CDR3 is CSVKGLGTGNTIYF. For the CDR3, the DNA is TGCAGCGTCAAGGGATTGGGAACTGGAAACACCATATATTTT.